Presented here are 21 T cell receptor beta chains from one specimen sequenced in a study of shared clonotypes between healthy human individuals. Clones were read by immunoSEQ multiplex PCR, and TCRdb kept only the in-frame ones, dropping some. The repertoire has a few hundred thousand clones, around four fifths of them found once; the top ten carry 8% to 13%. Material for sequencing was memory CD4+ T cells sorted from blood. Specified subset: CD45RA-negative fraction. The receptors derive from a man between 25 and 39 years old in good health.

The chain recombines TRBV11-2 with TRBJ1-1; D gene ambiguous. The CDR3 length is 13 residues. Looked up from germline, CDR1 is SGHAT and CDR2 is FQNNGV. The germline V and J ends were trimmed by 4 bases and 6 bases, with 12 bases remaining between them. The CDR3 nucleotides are TGTGCCAGCAGCTACGCGCCCCGGGCTGAAGCTTTCTTT. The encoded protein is CASSYAPRAEAFF.

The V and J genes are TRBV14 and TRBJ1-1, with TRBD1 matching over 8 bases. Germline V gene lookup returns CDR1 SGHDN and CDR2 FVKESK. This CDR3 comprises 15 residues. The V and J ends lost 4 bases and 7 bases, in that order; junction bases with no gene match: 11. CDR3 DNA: TGTGCCAGCAGCCCACCCGGCGACAGGGGCGATGAAGCTTTCTTT. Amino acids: CASSPPGDRGDEAFF.

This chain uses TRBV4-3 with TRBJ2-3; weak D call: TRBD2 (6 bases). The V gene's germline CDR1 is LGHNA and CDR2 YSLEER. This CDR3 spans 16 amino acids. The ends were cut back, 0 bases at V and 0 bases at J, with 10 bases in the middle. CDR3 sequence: CASSQEFLASTDTQYF. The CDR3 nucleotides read TGCGCCAGCAGCCAAGAATTTCTAGCGAGCACAGATACGCAGTATTTT.

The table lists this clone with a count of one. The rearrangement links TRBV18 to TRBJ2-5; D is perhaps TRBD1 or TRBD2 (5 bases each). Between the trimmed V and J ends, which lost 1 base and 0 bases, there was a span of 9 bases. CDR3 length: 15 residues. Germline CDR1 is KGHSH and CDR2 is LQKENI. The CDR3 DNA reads TGTGCCAGCTCACCACTCCGGGACCACCAAGAGACCCAGTACTTC. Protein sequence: CASSPLRDHQETQYF.

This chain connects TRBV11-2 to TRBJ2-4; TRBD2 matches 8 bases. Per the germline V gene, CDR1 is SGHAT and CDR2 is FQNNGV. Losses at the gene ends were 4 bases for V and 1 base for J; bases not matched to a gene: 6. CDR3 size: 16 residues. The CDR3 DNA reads TGTGCCAGCAGCTCAGCGGGGGCGCGCGCCAAAAACATTCAGTACTTC. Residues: CASSSAGARAKNIQYF.

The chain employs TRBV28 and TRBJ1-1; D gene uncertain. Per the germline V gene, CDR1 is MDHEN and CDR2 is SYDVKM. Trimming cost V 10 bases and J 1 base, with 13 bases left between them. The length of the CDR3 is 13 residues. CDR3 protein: CATLARENTEAFF. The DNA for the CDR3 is TGTGCCACCCTAGCACGGGAGAACACTGAAGCTTTCTTT.

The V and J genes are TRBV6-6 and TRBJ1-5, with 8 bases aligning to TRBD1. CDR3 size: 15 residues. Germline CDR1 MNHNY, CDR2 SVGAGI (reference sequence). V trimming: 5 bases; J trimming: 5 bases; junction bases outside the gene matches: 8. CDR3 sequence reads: CASSRDRGMDQPQHF. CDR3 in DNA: TGTGCCAGCAGTCGAGACAGGGGAATGGATCAGCCCCAGCATTTT.

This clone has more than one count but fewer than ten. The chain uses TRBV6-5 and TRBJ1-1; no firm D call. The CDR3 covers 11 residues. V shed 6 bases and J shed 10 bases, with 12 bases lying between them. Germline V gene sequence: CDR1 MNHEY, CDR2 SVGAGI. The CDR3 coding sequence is TGTGCCAGCAGATCAAATGGATTAGCTTTCTTT. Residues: CASRSNGLAFF.

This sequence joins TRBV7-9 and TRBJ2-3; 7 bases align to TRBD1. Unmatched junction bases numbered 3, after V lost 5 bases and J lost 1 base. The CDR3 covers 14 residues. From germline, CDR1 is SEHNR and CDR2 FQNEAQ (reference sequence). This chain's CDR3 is CASSRQGRTDTQYF. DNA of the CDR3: TGTGCCAGCAGCCGACAGGGACGCACAGATACGCAGTATTTT.

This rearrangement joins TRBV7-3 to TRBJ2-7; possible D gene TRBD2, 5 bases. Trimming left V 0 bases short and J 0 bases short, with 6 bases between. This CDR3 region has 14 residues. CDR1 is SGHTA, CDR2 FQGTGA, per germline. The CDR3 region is CASSLTRDSYEQYF. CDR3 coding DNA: TGTGCCAGCAGCTTAACGAGGGACTCCTACGAGCAGTACTTC. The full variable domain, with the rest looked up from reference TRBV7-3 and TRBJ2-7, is GAGVSQTPSNKVTEKGKYVELRCDPISGHTALYWYRQSLGQGPEFLIYFQGTGAADDSGLPNDRFFAVRPEGSVSTLKIQRTERGDSAVYLCASSLTRDSYEQYFGPGTRLTVT.

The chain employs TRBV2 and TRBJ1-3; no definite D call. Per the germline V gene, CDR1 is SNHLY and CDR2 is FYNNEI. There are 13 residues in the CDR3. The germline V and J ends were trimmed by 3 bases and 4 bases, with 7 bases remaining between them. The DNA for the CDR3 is TGTGCCAGCAGTGAGCGGGCCGGAAACACCATATATTTT. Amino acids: CASSERAGNTIYF.

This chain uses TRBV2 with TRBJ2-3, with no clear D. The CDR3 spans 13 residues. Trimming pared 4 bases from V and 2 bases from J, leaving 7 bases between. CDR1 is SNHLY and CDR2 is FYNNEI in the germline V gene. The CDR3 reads CASSVGFTDTQYF. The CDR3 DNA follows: TGTGCCAGCAGTGTTGGGTTCACAGATACGCAGTATTTT.

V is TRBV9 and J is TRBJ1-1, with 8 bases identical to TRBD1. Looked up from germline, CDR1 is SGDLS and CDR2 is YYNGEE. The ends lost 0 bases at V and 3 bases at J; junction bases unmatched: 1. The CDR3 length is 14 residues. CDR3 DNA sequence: TGTGCCAGCAGCGTAGCACAGGGGGACACTGAAGCTTTCTTT. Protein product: CASSVAQGDTEAFF.

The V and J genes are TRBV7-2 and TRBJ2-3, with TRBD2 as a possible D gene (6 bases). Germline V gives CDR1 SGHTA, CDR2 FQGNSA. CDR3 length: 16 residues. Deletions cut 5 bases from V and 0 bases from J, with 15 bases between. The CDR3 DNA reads TGTGCCAGCAGCCCCCCGGAGGGCCTGAGCACAGATACGCAGTATTTT. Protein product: CASSPPEGLSTDTQYF.

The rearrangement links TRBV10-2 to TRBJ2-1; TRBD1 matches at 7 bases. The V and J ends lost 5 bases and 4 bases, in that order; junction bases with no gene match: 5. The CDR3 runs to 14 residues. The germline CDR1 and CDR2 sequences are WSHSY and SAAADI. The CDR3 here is CASSTGTAYNEQFF. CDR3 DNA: TGCGCCAGCAGTACCGGGACAGCGTACAATGAGCAGTTCTTC.

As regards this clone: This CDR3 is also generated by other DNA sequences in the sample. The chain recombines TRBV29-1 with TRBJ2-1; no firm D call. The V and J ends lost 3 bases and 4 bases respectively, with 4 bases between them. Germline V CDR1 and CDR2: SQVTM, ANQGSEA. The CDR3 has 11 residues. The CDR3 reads CSVDSYNEQFF. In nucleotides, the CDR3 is TGCAGCGTTGATAGTTACAATGAGCAGTTCTTC.

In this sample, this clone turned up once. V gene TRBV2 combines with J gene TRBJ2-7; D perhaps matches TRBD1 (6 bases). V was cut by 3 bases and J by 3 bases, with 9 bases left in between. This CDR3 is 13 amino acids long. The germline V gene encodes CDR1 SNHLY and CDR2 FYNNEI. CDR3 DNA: TGTGCCAGCAGTGAGTTACAGGGCTACGAGCAGTACTTC. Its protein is CASSELQGYEQYF.

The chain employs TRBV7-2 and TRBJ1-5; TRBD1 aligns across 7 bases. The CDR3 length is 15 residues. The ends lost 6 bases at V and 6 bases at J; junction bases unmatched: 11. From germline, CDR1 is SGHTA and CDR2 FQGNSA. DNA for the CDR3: TGTGCCAGCAGAGATAGACAGGGCCGGGGTCAGCCCCAGCATTTT. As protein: CASRDRQGRGQPQHF.

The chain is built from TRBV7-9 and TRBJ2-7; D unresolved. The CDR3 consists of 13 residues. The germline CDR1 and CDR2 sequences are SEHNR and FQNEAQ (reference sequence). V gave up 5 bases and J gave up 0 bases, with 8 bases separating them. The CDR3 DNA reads TGTGCCAGCAGCCCCCTAACCTCCTACGAGCAGTACTTC. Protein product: CASSPLTSYEQYF.

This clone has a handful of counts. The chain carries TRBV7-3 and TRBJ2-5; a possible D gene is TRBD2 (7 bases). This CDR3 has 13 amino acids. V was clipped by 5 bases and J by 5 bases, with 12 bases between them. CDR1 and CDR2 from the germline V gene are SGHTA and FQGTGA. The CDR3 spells CASSPQGGETQYF. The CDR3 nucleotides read TGTGCCAGCAGCCCACAGGGAGGGGAGACCCAGTACTTC.

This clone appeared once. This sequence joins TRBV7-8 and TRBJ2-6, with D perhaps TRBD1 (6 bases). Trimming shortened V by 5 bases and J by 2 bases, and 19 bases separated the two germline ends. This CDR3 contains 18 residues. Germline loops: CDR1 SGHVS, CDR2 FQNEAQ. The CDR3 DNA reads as TGTGCCAGCAGCGCACAGGGTATCGGTAAAACTGGGGCCAACGTCCTGACTTTC. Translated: CASSAQGIGKTGANVLTF.